The T cell receptor beta chain under discussion was sequenced for a study of beta chain features in type 1 diabetes. The isolated RNA, all of it, was reverse transcribed, so expressed TCRB transcripts were what got sequenced. Using immunoSEQ multiplex PCR, the repertoire was profiled, and TCRdb retains in-frame clones only, with some absent. The data contain hundreds of thousands of clones, 14% of them singletons. The CDR3 runs 13 residues. CDR1 and CDR2 (germline): SGHRS, YFSETQ. Trimming shortened V by 3 bases and J by 6 bases, and 9 bases separated the two germline ends. This clone turned up a few times.

The TCR comes from a man aged 25-40 years in good health. Source material: central memory CD4+ T cells from blood. The J gene is TRBJ2-2, the V gene TRBV5-1; D unclear. Here the CDR3 reads CASSSDISGELFF. In nucleotides, the CDR3 is TGCGCCAGCAGCTCTGACATATCCGGGGAGCTGTTTTTT.